This T cell receptor beta chain was identified during a study of T cell responses to AZD1222 COVID-19 vaccine (dated by TCRdb to about 2021). In terms of the full investigation: AZD1222 recipients with second doses at about 4 weeks or about 12 weeks were pooled, because spike-specific TCR depth and breadth did not differ between schedules. Trial participants were enrolled into age subgroups of 18-55, 56-69 and 70-plus years, which contained roughly 140, 27 and 60 TCR-sequenced participants, respectively. A total of around 240 trial participants underwent TCR sequencing, of whom more than 200 had received two doses of AZD1222 and around 25 had received two doses of the MenACWY control vaccine.

The CDR3 regions of human TCRbeta chains were analyzed by immunosequencing. Regarding the original processing steps: Repertoire TCRs were matched against a reference library of SARS-CoV-2-specific TCRs generated with the MIRA antigen-specificity platform. Breadth meant the fraction of unique TCRs that were SARS-CoV-2-associated, whereas depth meant the fraction of total T cells that were SARS-CoV-2-associated. Each spike-specific TCR was assigned to its reactive spike region and to a CD4 or CD8 class using the MIRA data. Log10-transformed breadth and depth values were compared by one-way ANOVA with Sidak's multiple comparisons tests. TCRdb carries this immuneACCESS record with in-frame sequences only. Its versions omit some clonotypes, under half of them owing to an unresolved V gene in the studies checked, with the rest unexplained. Clonal size and the V and J genes are those of that table, whereas D and trimming came from the DNA. Recorded for this sample are around 130,000 clones; 70% to 90% of them occurred a single time. The leading ten clones occupy roughly 4.7% of the sample.

What the time point label conveys for this sample: baseline before first vaccination. Vaccinee samples came from UK trials COV001 and COV002, including a single-blind randomized controlled phase 2/3 trial of AZD1222 (ChAdOx1 nCoV-19) in healthy adults. For TCRbeta chain sequencing, PBMC samples from trial participants were taken at day 0 and at day 28 after the second dose. V gives up 3 bases and J gives up 6 bases, and the segment between their germline ends measures 16 bases. Including cysteine and phenylalanine, the CDR3 has 15 amino acids. CDR3 DNA only is kept here, 45 bases in frame from base 1. The germline V gene (reference sequence) sets CDR1 to SGHKS and CDR2 to YYEKEE. What the authors observed across the whole study: Because no day 14 peak-response samples were available, repertoires were characterized only after the peak T cell response. Vaccine-associated CD4 TCRs spanned the whole spike protein, with dominant responses in regions 160-218 and 743-854. Conclusions about previously exposed vaccinees are limited because only six or seven AZD1222 recipients were SARS-CoV-2 seropositive at baseline. Participants were mostly white British, with more females than males. The authors suggested clonal diversity may have been underestimated. After two AZD1222 doses, both the breadth and the depth of spike-specific TCRs were significantly higher than at day 0 and than in MenACWY recipients. The 56-69-year group was small, and its depth increase did not reach significance, likely because of low power. Reportedly, close to half of the unique spike-specific TCRs recognized epitopes lying outside the regions that are mutated in the B.1.351 and B.1.1.7 variants.

This clone was detected only once. It has no known antigen specificity. Base qualities are not provided; no much larger clone lies one nucleotide away. The rearrangement combines TRBV5-5 with TRBJ2-4; the D gene is perhaps TRBD2, on 6 matching bases. The source was peripheral blood, collected on day 0 of AZD1222 vaccination. The TCR sequence derives from an adult in good health. The CDR3 in this case is CASSSPFSRGNIQYF. In nucleotides, the sequence is TGTGCCAGCAGCTCCCCATTTTCGCGGGGAAACATTCAGTACTTC.